Following are 21 T cell receptor beta chains from one sample sequenced in a study of human T cells and chemical hapten exposure. Time point in this sample: pre-sensitization, week 0. Specified treatment: therapeutic diphenylcyclopropenone sensitization with weekly scalp DPC. TCRdb independently ran MiXCR on the RACE reads; one entry per CDR3 protein. The sample comprises 350,000 to 400,000 distinct CDR3 sequences, approximately 5.1% of which are singletons, and 2.5% to 3% rests with the top ten. Sequencing used whole blood, obtained in connection with sensitization to the hapten diphenylcyclopropenone (DPC). The receptors shown here come from a woman aged 45-60 years with alopecia areata. Some clones in this sample may be carry-over from other donors' samples.

J is TRBJ1-6 and V is TRBV7-8; 7 bases fit TRBD1. Per the germline V gene, CDR1 is SGHVS and CDR2 is FQNEAQ. V gave up 2 bases and J gave up 10 bases; unmatched junction bases: 11. The CDR3 is 16 amino acids. The CDR3 DNA is TGTGCCAGCAGCTTACCGGGACAGATAATAGGGTCACCCCTCCACTTT. Encoded protein: CASSLPGQIIGSPLHF.

Many counts were recorded for this clonotype. V usage is TRBV20-1 and J usage is TRBJ1-5; D unclear. The germline gives CDR1 DFQATT, CDR2 SNEGSKA (reference sequence). The CDR3 is 11 residues long. Trimming removed 3 bases at V and 9 bases at J, with 9 bases between. CDR3 in amino acids: CSARKTGPQHF. The CDR3 coding sequence is TGCAGTGCTAGGAAAACTGGGCCCCAGCATTTT.

The chain couples TRBV11-2 to TRBJ1-6, with 7 nucleotides matching TRBD1. The CDR3 totals 16 residues. From germline, CDR1 is SGHAT and CDR2 FQNNGV. V lost 3 bases, J lost 0 bases, and 2 bases stayed unmatched. The DNA for the CDR3 is TGTGCCAGCAGCTTGACAGGGAGCTCCTATAATTCACCCCTCCACTTT. Translation gives CASSLTGSSYNSPLHF. The whole variable domain, remainder taken from reference TRBV11-2 and TRBJ1-6, is EAGVAQSPRYKIIEKRQSVAFWCNPISGHATLYWYQQILGQGPKLLIQFQNNGVVDDSQLPKDRFSAERLKGVDSTLKIQPAKLEDSAVYLCASSLTGSSYNSPLHFGNGTRLTVT.

Many counts were recorded for this clonotype. The rearrangement joins TRBV12-3 or TRBV12-4 to TRBJ2-3; the match to TRBD2 covers 12 bases. The CDR3 runs 17 residues. The J segment lost 4 bases and the V segment lost 6 bases, leaving 11 bases of the junction unmatched. CDR3 bases: TGTGCCAGCAGCTATGGGACTAGCGGGTCGGCCGCAGATACGCAGTATTTT. This codes for CASSYGTSGSAADTQYF.

This clonotype was seen at least ten times. The chain is built from TRBV7-2 and TRBJ2-3, with TRBD2 matching over 9 bases. Germline V CDR1 and CDR2: SGHTA, FQGNSA. The CDR3 is 14 amino acids. J gave up 5 bases and V 4 bases, and 4 bases lay outside the gene matches. DNA of the CDR3: TGTGCCAGCAGCTCGCGGGGGGGGCGAGATACGCAGTATTTT. Translated: CASSSRGGRDTQYF.

This clonotype has just a few counts. This chain uses TRBV10-3 with TRBJ1-4, with D perhaps TRBD1 (6 bases). This CDR3 comprises 14 residues. The V end was cut by 3 bases, the J end by 8 bases, with 13 bases between. Germline CDR1 ENHRY, CDR2 SYGVKD. The CDR3 protein is CAISDRGVGEKLFF. In DNA form, the CDR3 reads TGTGCCATCAGTGATAGGGGGGTCGGCGAAAAACTGTTTTTT.

This clonotype was observed many times. This chain links TRBV6-6 with TRBJ1-5; 8 bases are shared with TRBD1. In germline, CDR1 is MNHNY, CDR2 SVGAGI (reference sequence). V lost 8 bases to trimming and J lost 6 bases; unmatched junction nucleotides: 3. This CDR3 is built from 12 residues. CDR3 nucleotides: TGTGCCAGCGAGCAGGGGGCTCAGCCCCAGCATTTT. As protein: CASEQGAQPQHF.

Many counts were recorded for this clonotype. This rearrangement joins TRBV20-1 to TRBJ1-2; 8 positions agree with TRBD1. Germline values: CDR1 DFQATT, CDR2 SNEGSKA (reference sequence). Trimming cost V 7 bases and J 7 bases; bases outside gene matches: 8. There are 12 residues in the CDR3. The CDR3 here is CSVADRVFGYTF. The CDR3 region has the DNA TGCAGTGTCGCGGACAGGGTTTTTGGCTACACCTTC.

This chain joins TRBV28 and TRBJ1-5, with D possibly being TRBD1 (6 bases). This CDR3 contains 14 residues. V was shortened by 8 bases and J by 6 bases, with 17 bases between the two germline ends. Per germline, CDR1 MDHEN and CDR2 SYDVKM. The CDR3 DNA reads as TGTGCCAGCCACTTCTCGGGGGGCAGTCAGCCCCAGCATTTT. It encodes CASHFSGGSQPQHF.

This clonotype was recorded a few times. This sequence joins TRBV5-1 and TRBJ1-5; D possibly corresponds to TRBD1 (5 bases). CDR3 size: 15 residues. V was clipped by 0 bases and J by 5 bases, with 12 bases between them. Germline CDR1 reads SGHRS; CDR2 reads YFSETQ. As DNA, the CDR3 is TGCGCCAGCAGCTTGGCCTGGGGCAGGGATCAGCCCCAGCATTTT. Translation gives CASSLAWGRDQPQHF.

This clonotype was detected only a few times. The chain couples TRBV20-1 to TRBJ1-1; TRBD1 matches 7 bases. CDR1 is DFQATT and CDR2 is SNEGSKA in the germline V gene (reference sequence). The CDR3 loop spans 13 amino acids. The J segment lost 4 bases and the V segment lost 6 bases, leaving 8 bases of the junction unmatched. CDR3: CSALGQAGTEAFF. The CDR3 DNA sequence: TGCAGTGCCCTTGGACAGGCGGGCACTGAAGCTTTCTTT.

This clonotype showed up many times. The chain employs TRBV11-2 and TRBJ2-1, with TRBD2 identical over 11 bases. The CDR3 has 19 amino acids. Germline V gives CDR1 SGHAT, CDR2 FQNNGV. Trimming took 3 bases from V and 6 from J; bases not matched to a gene: 16. The CDR3 reads CASSFVRFSGRGRINEQFF. The CDR3 bases are TGTGCCAGCAGCTTCGTTAGATTTAGCGGGAGGGGGAGAATCAATGAGCAGTTCTTC. The full variable domain, with the rest looked up from reference TRBV11-2 and TRBJ2-1, is EAGVAQSPRYKIIEKRQSVAFWCNPISGHATLYWYQQILGQGPKLLIQFQNNGVVDDSQLPKDRFSAERLKGVDSTLKIQPAKLEDSAVYLCASSFVRFSGRGRINEQFFGPGTRLTVL.

This clonotype was detected only a few times. The chain employs TRBV2 and TRBJ1-1, with D unresolved. Trimming cost V 3 bases and J 5 bases, with 10 bases left between them. Germline V lookup: CDR1 SNHLY, CDR2 FYNNEI. CDR3 length: 13 amino acids. CDR3 in DNA: TGTGCCAGCAGTGACCCAGCCGGGACTGAAGCTTTCTTT. Protein: CASSDPAGTEAFF.

This chain uses TRBV7-9 with TRBJ2-7; TRBD2 might be the D (5 bases). V was trimmed by 0 bases and J by 5 bases, leaving 17 bases between them. The length of the CDR3 is 16 residues. Germline values: CDR1 SEHNR, CDR2 FQNEAQ (reference sequence). The CDR3 sequence is CASSLASRTVDNEQYF. The CDR3 nucleotides are TGTGCCAGCAGCTTAGCAAGCCGGACTGTCGACAACGAGCAGTACTTC.

This clonotype was counted between two and nine times. The chain employs TRBV27 and TRBJ2-1; tentative D call: TRBD1 (6 bases). The length of the CDR3 is 12 residues. From germline, CDR1 is MNHEY and CDR2 SMNVEV (reference sequence). V lost 3 bases and J 15 bases, leaving 15 bases between the germline ends. The CDR3 protein is CASSFPTGPLFF. Written as DNA, the CDR3 is TGTGCCAGCAGTTTCCCAACAGGGCCCCTGTTCTTC.

This clonotype occurred a few times. The chain carries TRBV3-1 and TRBJ2-7; 8 bases agree with TRBD2. The CDR3 runs to 16 residues. The junction had 6 bases not matched to a gene; V was cut back by 1 base and J by 1 base. Germline assignment: CDR1 LGHDT and CDR2 YNNKEL (reference sequence). Here the CDR3 reads CASSQGAGGRSYEQYF. The CDR3, as DNA: TGTGCCAGCAGCCAAGGGGCGGGGGGCCGATCCTACGAGCAGTACTTC.

This clonotype appeared many times. V usage is TRBV29-1 and J usage is TRBJ2-1; TRBD2 agrees at 10 bases. Germline V lookup: CDR1 SQVTM, CDR2 ANQGSEA. Trimming at V came to 6 bases and at J to 4 bases, leaving 3 bases not matched to a gene. The CDR3 consists of 13 residues. CDR3 DNA sequence: TGCAGCGTAGGGACTAGCGCTTACAATGAGCAGTTCTTC. It translates to CSVGTSAYNEQFF.

This clonotype was detected a few times. The chain couples TRBV6-2 or TRBV6-3 to TRBJ1-1; D might be TRBD1 (6 bases). V lost 2 bases and J 5 bases, leaving 18 bases between the germline ends. Germline CDR1 MNHEY, CDR2 SVGEGT. The CDR3 is 16 amino acids. CDR3 protein: CASSYVRGRVETEAFF. Written as DNA, the CDR3 is TGTGCCAGCAGTTACGTCCGGGGGCGCGTGGAAACTGAAGCTTTCTTT.

This clonotype has only a few counts. The J gene is TRBJ2-5, the V gene TRBV5-1, with 8 bases fitting TRBD1. From germline, CDR1 is SGHRS and CDR2 YFSETQ. This CDR3 has 16 residues. Trimming removed 1 base from V and 1 base from J; junction bases left unmatched: 6. The CDR3 loop is CASSLRAGQGQETQYF. CDR3 DNA: TGCGCCAGCAGCTTGCGAGCCGGACAGGGCCAAGAGACCCAGTACTTC.

This clonotype was recorded at least ten times. The chain carries TRBV4-2 and TRBJ1-1, with D possibly TRBD1 on 6 matching bases. Between the trimmed V and J ends, which lost 7 bases and 3 bases, there was a span of 21 bases. This CDR3 region has 16 residues. Germline CDR1 LGHNA, CDR2 YNFKEQ. CDR3 sequence reads: CASISPTRGSDTEAFF. The CDR3 nucleotides read TGTGCCAGCATCTCCCCGACGAGGGGGAGCGACACTGAAGCTTTCTTT.

The chain uses TRBV29-1 and TRBJ2-7, with 9 bases lining up with TRBD2. V shed 4 bases and J 4 bases; nucleotides not matched to a gene: 14. The CDR3 is made up of 16 amino acids. Germline CDR1 reads SQVTM; CDR2 reads ANQGSEA. CDR3 bases: TGCAGCGTTGTACTTCTTGCGGGAGGGCCTAGGTACGAGCAGTACTTC. As protein: CSVVLLAGGPRYEQYF.